This TCR beta chain was profiled in a study of shared clonotypes between healthy human individuals. The CDR3 has 17 residues. Generated by immunoSEQ multiplex PCR, the TCRdb table keeps only in-frame clones and is missing some. The sample holds over a million clones; 70% to 80% are singletons and the top ten take approximately 0.5%. CD4+ cells were split into CD45RA+ naive and CD45RA-negative memory subsets. The TCR was taken from a man aged 18 to 30 in good health. Some clones in this sample may be carry-over from other donors' samples. The source material was memory CD4+ T cells from PBMCs. Described subset: CD45RA-negative fraction. The chain recombines TRBV12-2 with TRBJ1-5. TRBV12-2 counts as a pseudogene. The CDR3 nucleotides are TGTGCAAGTCGCTTAATAGTTGGCGGGTATAGCAATCAGCCCCAGCATTTT. This translates into CASRLIVGGYSNQPQHF.